These 15 T cell receptor beta chains were all obtained from the same sample, sequenced in a study of cytomegalovirus exposure and HLA in healthy donors. Amplification used 60 Vbeta primers and 13 Jbeta primers. Measured with immunoSEQ multiplex PCR; TCRdb has only the in-frame clones, and not every one. The repertoire holds around 150,000 clones, with over 60% as singletons. Sequenced input: PBMCs. Every receptor here comes from a female donor in good health and CMV-seropositive.

CDR3 DNA sequence: TGTGCCAGTAGTATAGTGGCGGGCAATGAGCAGTTCTTC. Translating gives CASSIVAGNEQFF. The chain employs TRBV19 and TRBJ2-1; TRBD2 might be the D (5 bases). Germline lookup yields CDR1 LNHDA and CDR2 SQIVND (reference sequence). The CDR3 consists of 13 residues. V was pared by 1 base and J by 6 bases, with 7 bases between.

In this sample, this clone turned up a few times. In DNA, the CDR3 is TGTGCCAGCAGCCAAGCCGGGACTAGCGGGATCTACGAGCAGTACTTC. Protein product: CASSQAGTSGIYEQYF. This chain uses TRBV4-2 with TRBJ2-7, with TRBD2 matching 13 bases. The CDR3 totals 16 residues. CDR1 is LGHNA and CDR2 is YNFKEQ in the germline V gene. Unmatched junction bases numbered 3, after V lost 1 base and J lost 3 bases.

This clone was found a few times. The chain carries TRBV7-6 and TRBJ2-6; possibly TRBD2 for D (5 bases). This CDR3 has 15 amino acids. The germline V gene has CDR1 SGHVS and CDR2 FNYEAQ. Trimming removed 5 bases at V and 0 bases at J, with 8 bases between. CDR3 DNA sequence: TGTGCCAGCAGCAGACGGGACTCTGGGGCCAACGTCCTGACTTTC. Protein product: CASSRRDSGANVLTF. Supplemented by reference TRBV7-6 and TRBJ2-6, the full variable domain reads GAGVSQSPRYKVTKRGQDVALRCDPISGHVSLYWYRQALGQGPEFLTYFNYEAQQDKSGLPNDRFSAERPEGSISTLTIQRTEQRDSAMYRCASSRRDSGANVLTFGAGSRLTVL.

The V and J genes are TRBV7-9 and TRBJ1-6; D perhaps matches TRBD1 (6 bases). This CDR3 is built from 16 residues. Germline assignment: CDR1 SEHNR and CDR2 FQNEAQ (reference sequence). V was trimmed by 6 bases and J by 6 bases, leaving 18 bases between them. The CDR3 protein is CASSGGGHPINSPLHF. CDR3 sequence (DNA): TGTGCCAGCAGTGGGGGGGGACACCCGATTAATTCACCCCTCCACTTT.

V usage is TRBV7-7 and J usage is TRBJ2-6; 13 bases line up with TRBD2. There are 20 residues in the CDR3. With 5 bases clipped from V and 2 bases from J, the junction kept 12 bases outside the gene matches. CDR1 and CDR2 from the germline V gene are SSHAT and FNYEAQ (reference sequence). CDR3 coding DNA: TGTGCCAGCAGCCCCTGGACTAGCGGGAGACAAGCCCCTGGGGCCAACGTCCTGACTTTC. Translating gives CASSPWTSGRQAPGANVLTF. Full variable domain (remainder filled in from reference TRBV7-7 and TRBJ2-6): GAGVSQSPRYKVTKRGQDVTLRCDPISSHATLYWYQQALGQGPEFLTYFNYEAQPDKSGLPSDRFSAERPEGSISTLTIQRTEQRDSAMYRCASSPWTSGRQAPGANVLTFGAGSRLTVL.

V is TRBV7-2 and J is TRBJ2-5; TRBD1 aligns across 8 bases. Germline V gives CDR1 SGHTA, CDR2 FQGNSA. The length of the CDR3 is 15 residues. Trimming removed 5 bases from V and 5 bases from J; junction bases left unmatched: 10. The CDR3 reads CASSNPQGAEETQYF. In nucleotides, the CDR3 is TGTGCCAGCAGCAACCCCCAGGGGGCTGAGGAGACCCAGTACTTC. The variable domain in full, with the rest retrieved from reference TRBV7-2 and TRBJ2-5, is GAGVSQSPSNKVTEKGKDVELRCDPISGHTALYWYRQSLGQGLEFLIYFQGNSAPDKSGLPSDRFSAERTGGSVSTLTIQRTQQEDSAVYLCASSNPQGAEETQYFGPGTRLLVL.

The chain employs TRBV5-1 and TRBJ2-2; 11 bases line up with TRBD1. The CDR3 is 15 amino acids. J lost 5 bases, V lost 3 bases, and 3 bases had no gene match. Germline CDR1 is SGHRS and CDR2 is YFSETQ. In DNA form, the CDR3 reads TGCGCCAGCAGCTCCGGGACAGGGGGAACCGGGGAGCTGTTTTTT. This gives the protein CASSSGTGGTGELFF.

A single count supports this clone. The V and J genes are TRBV7-2 and TRBJ2-5; D gene unclear. The CDR3 runs 14 residues. V shed 1 base and J shed 4 bases, with 10 bases lying between them. Germline V lookup: CDR1 SGHTA, CDR2 FQGNSA. CDR3 in amino acids: CASSLESHGETQYF. CDR3 nucleotides: TGTGCCAGCAGCTTAGAGAGTCATGGAGAGACCCAGTACTTC.

Concerning this clone itself: Given the absence of the conserved phenylalanine or tryptophan at the CDR3 end, a read error is likely. The chain recombines TRBV7-2 with TRBJ1-1; D not resolved. Trimming shortened V by 0 bases and J by 10 bases, and 6 bases separated the two germline ends. CDR1 and CDR2 (germline): SGHTA, FQGNSA. CDR3 size: 11 residues. This CDR3 reads CASSLASRAFL. The DNA of the CDR3 is TGTGCCAGCAGCTTAGCCTCAAGAGCTTTCCTT.

The V gene is TRBV28, the J gene TRBJ1-5, with a tentative D call TRBD1 (5 bases). Germline CDR1 MDHEN, CDR2 SYDVKM. There are 13 residues in the CDR3. The ends were cut back, 6 bases at V and 3 bases at J, with 9 bases in the middle. The CDR3 region has the DNA TGTGCCAGCAGGCAGGGCGTCAATCAGCCCCAGCATTTT. Residues: CASRQGVNQPQHF.

The genes are TRBV6-1 and TRBJ2-1, with D perhaps assigned TRBD1 or TRBD2 (6 bases each). Germline V gene lookup returns CDR1 MNHNS and CDR2 SASEGT. The CDR3 is made up of 14 amino acids. Trimming stripped 10 bases from V and 4 bases from J, with 17 bases between. CDR3 coding DNA: TGTGCCATCAGGGGACTGTTGGGGTACAATGAGCAGTTCTTC. As protein: CAIRGLLGYNEQFF.

This clone showed up just a few times. The chain uses TRBV28 and TRBJ2-7; D is undetermined. Trimming shortened V by 3 bases and J by 2 bases, and 23 bases separated the two germline ends. Looked up from germline, CDR1 is MDHEN and CDR2 is SYDVKM. The CDR3 spans 18 residues. This CDR3 reads CASSFDSQRLLPTYEQYF. DNA of the CDR3: TGTGCCAGCAGTTTTGATTCCCAAAGACTCCTACCAACCTACGAGCAGTACTTC.

The rearrangement joins TRBV6-1 to TRBJ1-1; D perhaps matches TRBD1 (5 bases). CDR3 size: 14 residues. Trimming removed 5 bases at V and 5 bases at J, with 15 bases between. CDR1 is MNHNS, CDR2 SASEGT, per germline. The DNA for the CDR3 is TGTGCCAGCAGTAGCCAGGGTGTTGGAACTGAAGCTTTCTTT. Its translation is CASSSQGVGTEAFF.

This sequence joins TRBV18 and TRBJ1-2; 7 bases fit TRBD1. After removal of 5 bases from V and 2 bases from J, the junction contained 2 bases not matched to a gene. Per germline, CDR1 KGHSH and CDR2 LQKENI. The CDR3 is made up of 13 amino acids. The CDR3: CASSRGQNYGYTF. CDR3 DNA sequence: TGTGCCAGCTCAAGGGGACAGAACTATGGCTACACCTTC.

This chain links TRBV7-2 with TRBJ2-3; TRBD1 is a possible D gene (6 bases). Trimming cost V 5 bases and J 1 base, with 10 bases left between them. The CDR3 has 14 amino acids. The V gene's germline CDR1 is SGHTA and CDR2 FQGNSA. The CDR3 spells CASSTYRGTDTQYF. In nucleotides, the CDR3 is TGTGCCAGCAGCACCTACAGGGGCACAGATACGCAGTATTTT.